This T cell receptor beta chain was identified during a study of monozygotic twins with inflammatory bowel disease. Unfractionated whole blood yielded total RNA, and T cells were not sorted. CDR1 and CDR2 (germline): SGHRS, YFSETQ. The CDR3 has 16 amino acids. Every TCR library consumed about 3,800 ng of total RNA. cDNA for each sample came from eight separate reactions. Each of TCRalpha and TCRbeta cDNA went through two nested PCRs, lasting about 16 and 10 cycles. TCRdb reprocessed the 5' RACE reads; each CDR3 protein has one entry and no DNA is given. The data include 350,000 to 400,000 distinct CDR3 sequences; the top ten clones carry 2.5% to 3%.

The clonotype was recovered from a human donor with ulcerative colitis or Crohn's disease, or a healthy co-twin of an affected twin (not recorded which). This chain links TRBV5-1 with TRBJ2-1; checking the TCRdb D call of TRBD1 is not possible without DNA. Sequencing was carried out using blood. The CDR3 reads CASSLEEGAAYNEQFF.